This T cell receptor (beta chain) is from a study of blood T cell repertoires in COVID-19. On the study more broadly: The United States, Italy and Spain provided the acute and convalescent COVID-19 samples.

Per the original data handling: Scientists estimated how many nucleated cells there were by amplifying reference gene primers. The repertoire was sequenced with immunoSEQ multiplex PCR; TCRdb's copy has only in-frame clones and lacks some. V and J calls and clone size are copied from that table; D and trimming were computed from the DNA. The data contain 80,000 to 95,000 clones, roughly 88% of them singletons. This clone was detected only once. V was clipped by 5 bases and J by 8 bases, with 12 bases between them. This CDR3 spans 12 amino acids. CDR1 is MNHEY and CDR2 is SVGAGI in the germline V gene.

Sequencing was done on a sample of peripheral blood. The chain couples TRBV6-5 to TRBJ1-2, with D perhaps matching TRBD1 (6 bases). This clonotype originated in a man aged 50 to 59 with active or convalescent COVID-19. Written as DNA, the CDR3 is TGTGCCAGCAGTACAGGGACGGGCGGCTACACCTTC. Protein: CASSTGTGGYTF.